These 13 T cell receptor beta chains share one sample of origin, sequenced in a study of monozygotic twins with inflammatory bowel disease. TCRdb re-called the 5' RACE reads and shows each CDR3 protein once, DNA omitted. This table holds roughly 170,000 distinct CDR3 sequences. Sequences were obtained from blood. These receptors were obtained from a human donor with ulcerative colitis or Crohn's disease, or a healthy co-twin of an affected twin (not recorded which).

The chain couples TRBV7-9 to TRBJ1-2. Germline assignment: CDR1 SEHNR and CDR2 FQNEAQ (reference sequence). The CDR3 is made up of 13 amino acids. The CDR3 loop reads CASSLEENYGYTF. The variable domain in full, with the rest retrieved from reference TRBV7-9 and TRBJ1-2, is DTGVSQNPRHKITKRGQNVTFRCDPISEHNRLYWYRQTLGQGPEFLTYFQNEAQLEKSRLLSDRFSAERPKGSFSTLEIQRTEQGDSAMYLCASSLEENYGYTFGSGTRLTVV.

V is TRBV10-3 and J is TRBJ1-2. Germline V gene data show CDR1 as ENHRY and CDR2 as SYGVKD. CDR3 size: 13 residues. CDR3 in amino acids: CAISAFSQDGYTF.

The chain carries TRBV5-1 and TRBJ2-1; TCRdb's D call, TRBD2, is unchecked because there is no DNA. The length of the CDR3 is 14 residues. CDR1 and CDR2 from the germline V gene are SGHRS and YFSETQ. The chain's CDR3 is CASTQSGGYNEQFF.

CDR3 amino acids: CASSEGGEQYF. The chain employs TRBV6-1 and TRBJ2-7. Germline-derived CDR1 and CDR2 are MNHNS and SASEGT. This CDR3 spans 11 amino acids.

The chain recombines TRBV6-6 with TRBJ2-7; without DNA, the TCRdb call of TRBD1 cannot be checked. CDR1 MNHNY and CDR2 SVGAGI come from the germline V gene (reference sequence). CDR3 length equals 14 residues. Here the CDR3 reads CASRDLGTLYEQYF.

The chain uses TRBV10-3 and TRBJ2-7; TCRdb returns TRBD1, unconfirmable since there is no DNA. The CDR3 runs to 14 residues. Germline CDR1 reads ENHRY; CDR2 reads SYGVKD. The CDR3: CAISESNGTYEQYF.

The chain is built from TRBV7-9 and TRBJ2-5; with no DNA, the TCRdb D assignment of TRBD1 cannot be verified. The CDR3 sequence is 15 residues long. Germline CDR1 SEHNR, CDR2 FQNEAQ (reference sequence). CDR3: CASSFQERGQETQYF. The complete variable domain, with remaining parts taken from reference TRBV7-9 and TRBJ2-5, reads DTGVSQNPRHKITKRGQNVTFRCDPISEHNRLYWYRQTLGQGPEFLTYFQNEAQLEKSRLLSDRFSAERPKGSFSTLEIQRTEQGDSAMYLCASSFQERGQETQYFGPGTRLLVL.

The chain combines TRBV20-1 with TRBJ2-1; TCRdb's D gene call, TRBD1, goes unchecked for lack of DNA. The CDR3 covers 16 residues. The V gene's germline CDR1 is DFQATT and CDR2 SNEGSKA (reference sequence). The CDR3 reads CSARDPRTDSYNEQFF.

The genes are TRBV14 and TRBJ2-1; TCRdb's D call of TRBD2 is untestable without DNA. The CDR3 is 15 residues long. Germline V gives CDR1 SGHDN, CDR2 FVKESK. The CDR3 here is CASRLFSGSSGEQFF.

The chain carries TRBV30 and TRBJ1-5; there is no DNA to check the TCRdb D call of TRBD1. Germline V gene data show CDR1 as GTSNPN and CDR2 as SVGIG (reference sequence). The CDR3 extends over 14 amino acids. The CDR3 reads CAWSLGQGVQPQHF.

The chain has TRBV20-1 and TRBJ1-2. The CDR3 is made up of 11 amino acids. From germline, CDR1 is DFQATT and CDR2 SNEGSKA (reference sequence). The CDR3 sequence is CSASNDHGYTF.

V gene TRBV7-9 combines with J gene TRBJ2-7; TCRdb's D call of TRBD2 is untestable without DNA. CDR3 size: 14 residues. The germline gives CDR1 SEHNR, CDR2 FQNEAQ (reference sequence). CDR3 loop: CASSSAAGSYEQYF.

The chain combines TRBV12-3 or TRBV12-4 with TRBJ1-5; TCRdb gives TRBD1 as the D gene, but with no DNA this cannot be confirmed. This CDR3 region has 15 residues. The chain's CDR3 is CASRTGTGNNQPQHF.